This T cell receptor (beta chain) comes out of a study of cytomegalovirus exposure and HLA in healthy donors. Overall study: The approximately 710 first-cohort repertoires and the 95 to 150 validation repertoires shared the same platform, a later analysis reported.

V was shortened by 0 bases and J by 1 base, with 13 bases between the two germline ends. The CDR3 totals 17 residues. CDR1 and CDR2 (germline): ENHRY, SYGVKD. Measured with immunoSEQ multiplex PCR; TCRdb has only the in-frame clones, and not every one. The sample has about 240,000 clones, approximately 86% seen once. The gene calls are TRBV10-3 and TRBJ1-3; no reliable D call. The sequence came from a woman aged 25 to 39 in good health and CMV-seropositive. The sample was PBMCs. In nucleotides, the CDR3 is TGTGCCATCAGTGAGTCAGCAGGTTCAATTTCTGGAAACACCATATATTTT. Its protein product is CAISESAGSISGNTIYF.